One and the same sample provided the 10 T cell receptor beta chains below, sequenced in a study of CD8 T cells in ankylosing spondylitis. In TCRdb, the 5' RACE reads were re-called with MiXCR into one record per CDR3 protein. The profile shows about 42,000 distinct CDR3 sequences, less than 3% of them singletons. The material sequenced was blood, either unsorted or a sorted T cell fraction (not recorded which). These receptors all stem from a male donor with ankylosing spondylitis or in good health (not recorded which).

This clonotype was counted a few times. This chain joins TRBV9 and TRBJ2-7; a weak D match, TRBD1 (5 bases). This CDR3 is 13 amino acids long. Trimming took off 3 bases at V and 1 base at J, with 8 bases between the two ends. CDR1 and CDR2 (germline): SGDLS, YYNGEE. The CDR3 bases are TGTGCCAGCAGCGCCCCAGGGTCCTACGAGCAGTACTTC. The encoded protein is CASSAPGSYEQYF.

This clonotype came up many times. The V call is TRBV9, the J call TRBJ1-1; D uncertain. The ends were cut back, 5 bases at V and 6 bases at J, with 11 bases in the middle. Germline V lookup: CDR1 SGDLS, CDR2 YYNGEE. The CDR3 runs 12 residues. DNA for the CDR3: TGTGCCAGCAGTGCCTCGGGCTCTGAAGCTTTCTTT. Amino acids: CASSASGSEAFF.

This clonotype appeared a few times. A much larger clone differs from this one at a single base, so this may be a read error. The chain recombines TRBV9 with TRBJ2-1; no clear D. The germline gives CDR1 SGDLS, CDR2 YYNGEE. The CDR3 has 14 residues. This CDR3 is CARSVEATYNEQFF. As DNA, the CDR3 is TGTGCCAGAAGCGTAGAGGCTACCTACAATGAGCAGTTCTTC.

This clonotype showed up many times. The gene calls are TRBV9 and TRBJ2-3, with 9 positions matching TRBD1. Germline loops: CDR1 SGDLS, CDR2 YYNGEE. V shed 0 bases and J 4 bases; nucleotides not matched to a gene: 6. This CDR3 has 16 amino acids. The CDR3 DNA is TGTGCCAGCAGCGTAGCCCCGGGACAGGGAGCAGATACGCAGTATTTT. Encoded protein: CASSVAPGQGADTQYF.

This clonotype was recorded at least ten times. The V and J genes are TRBV9 and TRBJ2-3; D ambiguous. The length of the CDR3 is 13 residues. V dropped 4 bases and J dropped 2 bases, with 8 bases sitting between them. CDR1 and CDR2 from the germline V gene are SGDLS and YYNGEE. This CDR3 is CASSSTDTDTQYF. The CDR3 DNA follows: TGTGCCAGCAGCTCGACCGACACAGATACGCAGTATTTT.

This clonotype was seen ten or more times. V usage is TRBV9 and J usage is TRBJ1-2, with D perhaps TRBD1 (5 bases). Germline V gene sequence: CDR1 SGDLS, CDR2 YYNGEE. The CDR3 totals 12 residues. Trimming took off 4 bases at V and 4 bases at J, with 8 bases between the two ends. The CDR3 DNA reads TGTGCCAGCAGCCGGACATTCTATGGCTACACCTTC. This sequence encodes CASSRTFYGYTF.

The table lists this clonotype with many counts. This sequence joins TRBV9 and TRBJ2-1, with TRBD2 identical over 11 bases. The V and J ends lost 4 bases and 7 bases, in that order; junction bases with no gene match: 10. The germline CDR1 and CDR2 sequences are SGDLS and YYNGEE. This CDR3 is built from 16 residues. CDR3 region: CASSILAGGPRNEQFF. The CDR3, as DNA: TGTGCCAGCAGCATATTAGCGGGAGGGCCGCGGAATGAGCAGTTCTTC.

This clonotype has ten or more counts. This sequence joins TRBV9 and TRBJ2-2, with 7 bases lining up with TRBD2. This CDR3 is built from 14 residues. From germline, CDR1 is SGDLS and CDR2 YYNGEE. In DNA form, the CDR3 reads TGTGCTGTGGGAGGGGCGGCGAACACCGGGGAGCTGTTTTTT. Amino acid sequence: CAVGGAANTGELFF.

This clonotype was seen many times. The V and J genes are TRBV9 and TRBJ2-6, with D possibly matching TRBD2 (6 bases). The V gene lost 2 bases and the J gene lost 4 bases, with 16 bases spanning the gap. CDR3 size: 17 residues. The V gene's germline CDR1 is SGDLS and CDR2 YYNGEE. CDR3 region: CASSVRDVRTGANVLTF. The CDR3 nucleotides read TGTGCCAGCAGCGTGCGGGACGTTAGGACAGGGGCCAACGTCCTGACTTTC.

This clonotype was picked up many times. V and J are TRBV9 and TRBJ2-2, with 14 bases lining up with TRBD2. Losses at the gene ends were 2 bases for V and 2 bases for J; bases not matched to a gene: 2. Germline loops: CDR1 SGDLS, CDR2 YYNGEE. This CDR3 contains 17 residues. CDR3 bases: TGTGCCAGCAGCGTGGGACTAGCGGGAGCAAACACCGGGGAGCTGTTTTTT. Its protein product is CASSVGLAGANTGELFF.